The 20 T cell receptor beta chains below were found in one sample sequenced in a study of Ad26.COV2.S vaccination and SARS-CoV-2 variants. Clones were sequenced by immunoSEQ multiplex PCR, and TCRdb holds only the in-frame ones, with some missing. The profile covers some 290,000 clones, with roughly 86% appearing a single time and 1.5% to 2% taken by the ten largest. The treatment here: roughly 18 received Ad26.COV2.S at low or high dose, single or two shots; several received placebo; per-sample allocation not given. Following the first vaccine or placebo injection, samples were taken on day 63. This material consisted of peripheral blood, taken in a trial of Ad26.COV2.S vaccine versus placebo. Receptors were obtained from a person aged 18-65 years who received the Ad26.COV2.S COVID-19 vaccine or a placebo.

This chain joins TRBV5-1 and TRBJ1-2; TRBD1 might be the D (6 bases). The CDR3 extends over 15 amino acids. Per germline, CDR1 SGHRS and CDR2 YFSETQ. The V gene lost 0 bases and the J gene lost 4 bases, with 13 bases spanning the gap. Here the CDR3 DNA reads TGCGCCAGCAGCTTGGACAGGGCCCAACTCTATGGCTACACCTTC. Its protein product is CASSLDRAQLYGYTF.

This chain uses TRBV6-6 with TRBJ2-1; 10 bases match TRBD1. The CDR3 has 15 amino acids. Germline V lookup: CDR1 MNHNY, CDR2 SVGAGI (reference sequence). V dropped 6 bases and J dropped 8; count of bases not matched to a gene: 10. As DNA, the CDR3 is TGTGCCAGCAGGGAGACAGGGGGCGGTTTCGATGAGCAGTTCTTC. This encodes CASRETGGGFDEQFF.

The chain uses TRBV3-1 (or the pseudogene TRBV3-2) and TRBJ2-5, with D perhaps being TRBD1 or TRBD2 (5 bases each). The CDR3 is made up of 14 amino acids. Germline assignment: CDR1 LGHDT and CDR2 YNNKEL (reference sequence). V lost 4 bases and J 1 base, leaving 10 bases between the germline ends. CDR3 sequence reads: CASSPSGAQETQYF. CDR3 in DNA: TGTGCCAGCAGCCCTTCCGGGGCCCAAGAGACCCAGTACTTC.

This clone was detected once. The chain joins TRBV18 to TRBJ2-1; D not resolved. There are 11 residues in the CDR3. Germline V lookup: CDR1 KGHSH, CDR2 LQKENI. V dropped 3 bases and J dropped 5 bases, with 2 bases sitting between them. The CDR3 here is CASSPNNEQFF. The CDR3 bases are TGTGCCAGCTCACCGAACAATGAGCAGTTCTTC.

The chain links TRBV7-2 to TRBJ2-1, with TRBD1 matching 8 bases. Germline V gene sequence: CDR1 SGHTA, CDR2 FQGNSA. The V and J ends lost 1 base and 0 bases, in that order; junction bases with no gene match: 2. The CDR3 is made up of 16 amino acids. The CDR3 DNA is TGTGCCAGCAGCTTAGGGACAGGGAGCTCCTACAATGAGCAGTTCTTC. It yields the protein CASSLGTGSSYNEQFF.

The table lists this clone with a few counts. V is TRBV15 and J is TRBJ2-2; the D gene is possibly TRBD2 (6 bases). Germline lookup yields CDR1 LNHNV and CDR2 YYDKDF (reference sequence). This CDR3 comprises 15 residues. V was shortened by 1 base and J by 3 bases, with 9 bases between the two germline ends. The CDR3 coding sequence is TGTGCCACCAGCAGAGCCTGGGGGGACACCGGGGAGCTGTTTTTT. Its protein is CATSRAWGDTGELFF.

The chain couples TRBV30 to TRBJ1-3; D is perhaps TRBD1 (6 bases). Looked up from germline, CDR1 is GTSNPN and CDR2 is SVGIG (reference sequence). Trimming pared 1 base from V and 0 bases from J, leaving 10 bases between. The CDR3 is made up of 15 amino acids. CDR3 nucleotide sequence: TGTGCCTGGAGTGGAATCAGGGGCTCTGGAAACACCATATATTTT. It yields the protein CAWSGIRGSGNTIYF.

The CDR3 DNA sequence: TGTGCCAGCAGTGAAGATCCGGGCATCCTCCACTTT. Its translation is CASSEDPGILHF. The chain recombines TRBV2 with TRBJ1-6, with D hard to call. The germline CDR1 and CDR2 sequences are SNHLY and FYNNEI. The CDR3 is made up of 12 amino acids. The V gene lost 1 base and the J gene lost 15 bases, with 10 bases spanning the gap.

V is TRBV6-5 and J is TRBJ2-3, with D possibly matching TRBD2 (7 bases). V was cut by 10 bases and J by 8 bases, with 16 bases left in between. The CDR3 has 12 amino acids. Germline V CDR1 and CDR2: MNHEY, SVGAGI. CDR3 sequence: CATWGGAVTQYF. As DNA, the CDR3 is TGTGCCACCTGGGGGGGGGCGGTTACGCAGTATTTT.

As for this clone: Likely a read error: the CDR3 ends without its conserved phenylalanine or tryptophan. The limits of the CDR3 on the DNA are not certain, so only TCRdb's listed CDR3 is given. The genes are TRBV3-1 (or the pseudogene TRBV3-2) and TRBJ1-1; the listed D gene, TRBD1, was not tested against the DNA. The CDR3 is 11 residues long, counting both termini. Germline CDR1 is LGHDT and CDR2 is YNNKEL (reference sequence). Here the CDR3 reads CASSHRTGVRV.

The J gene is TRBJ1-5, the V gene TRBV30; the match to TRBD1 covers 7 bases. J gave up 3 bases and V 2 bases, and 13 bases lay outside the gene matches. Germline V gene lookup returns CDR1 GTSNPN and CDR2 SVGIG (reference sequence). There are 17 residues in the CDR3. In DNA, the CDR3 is TGTGCCTGGAGTTATGGGATGATCGACAGGGACAATCAGCCCCAGCATTTT. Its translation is CAWSYGMIDRDNQPQHF.

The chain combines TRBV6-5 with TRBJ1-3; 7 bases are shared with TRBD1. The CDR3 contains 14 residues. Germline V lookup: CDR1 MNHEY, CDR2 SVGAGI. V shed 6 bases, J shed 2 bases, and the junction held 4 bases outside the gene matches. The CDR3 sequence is CASSQDRTGNTIYF. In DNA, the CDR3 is TGTGCCAGCAGCCAGGACAGGACTGGAAACACCATATATTTT.

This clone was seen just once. CDR3 bases: TGTGCCAGCAGCCAAGTCCTGCTAGCGCCGACCTACAATGAGCAGTTCTTC. Translation gives CASSQVLLAPTYNEQFF. The chain couples TRBV3-1 (or the pseudogene TRBV3-2) to TRBJ2-1, with D tentatively TRBD2 (6 bases). Trimming shortened V by 1 base and J by 2 bases, and 15 bases separated the two germline ends. Germline CDR1 LGHDT, CDR2 YNNKEL (reference sequence). The CDR3 totals 17 residues.

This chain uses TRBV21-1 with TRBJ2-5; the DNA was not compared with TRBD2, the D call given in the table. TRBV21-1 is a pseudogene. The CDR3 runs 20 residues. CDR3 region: CASSKVIPQPPGGTQETQYF. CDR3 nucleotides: TGTGCCAGCAGCAAAGTCATTCCACAGCCGCCCGGGGGTACCCAAGAGACCCAGTACTTC.

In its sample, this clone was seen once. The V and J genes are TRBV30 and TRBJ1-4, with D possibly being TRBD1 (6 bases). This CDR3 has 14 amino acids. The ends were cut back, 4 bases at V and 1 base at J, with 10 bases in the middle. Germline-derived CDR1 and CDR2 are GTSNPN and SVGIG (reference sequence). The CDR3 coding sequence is TGTGCCTGGAATAAGGGACAAACTAATGAAAAACTGTTTTTT. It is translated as CAWNKGQTNEKLFF.

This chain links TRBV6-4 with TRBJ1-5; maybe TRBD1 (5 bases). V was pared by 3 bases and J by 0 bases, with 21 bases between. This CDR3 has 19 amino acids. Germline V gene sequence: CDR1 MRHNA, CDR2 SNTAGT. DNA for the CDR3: TGTGCCAGCAGTGAGCCGGAGCCTCCCGGGGGATATAGCAATCAGCCCCAGCATTTT. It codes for CASSEPEPPGGYSNQPQHF.

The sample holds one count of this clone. CDR3: CASSLTGGVNSPLHF. CDR3 sequence (DNA): TGTGCCAGCAGCTTAACCGGGGGGGTGAATTCACCCCTCCACTTT. The rearrangement uses TRBV7-3 and TRBJ1-6; D possibly corresponds to TRBD1 (5 bases). The CDR3 totals 15 residues. Germline assignment: CDR1 SGHTA and CDR2 FQGTGA. Trimming took off 0 bases at V and 7 bases at J, with 10 bases between the two ends.

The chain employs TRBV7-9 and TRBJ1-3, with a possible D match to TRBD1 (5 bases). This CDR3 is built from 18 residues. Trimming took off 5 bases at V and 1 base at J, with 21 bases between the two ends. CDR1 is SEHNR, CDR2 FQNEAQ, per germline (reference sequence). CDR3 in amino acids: CASSPGVVVTSSGNTIYF. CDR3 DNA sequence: TGTGCCAGCAGCCCGGGGGTGGTGGTCACCTCGTCTGGAAACACCATATATTTT.

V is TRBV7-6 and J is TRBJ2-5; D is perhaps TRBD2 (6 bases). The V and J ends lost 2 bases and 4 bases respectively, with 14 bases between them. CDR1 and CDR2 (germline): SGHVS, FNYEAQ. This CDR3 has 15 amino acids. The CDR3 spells CASSLMTGVRETQYF. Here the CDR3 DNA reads TGTGCCAGCAGCTTAATGACGGGGGTGAGAGAGACCCAGTACTTC.

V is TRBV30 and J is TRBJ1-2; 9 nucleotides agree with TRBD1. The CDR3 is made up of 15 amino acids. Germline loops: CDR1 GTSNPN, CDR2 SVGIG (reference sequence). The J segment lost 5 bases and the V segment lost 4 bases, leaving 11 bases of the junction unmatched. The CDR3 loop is CAWTPGQGSGYGYTF. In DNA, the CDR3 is TGTGCCTGGACACCGGGACAGGGCTCTGGTTATGGCTACACCTTC.